This T cell receptor beta chain was captured in a study of blood T cell repertoires in COVID-19. The germline V and J ends were trimmed by 4 bases and 4 bases, with 10 bases remaining between them. The CDR3 contains 13 residues. The germline gives CDR1 KGHSH, CDR2 LQKENI. Libraries were prepared by immunoSEQ multiplex PCR; TCRdb keeps only in-frame clonotypes and omits some of them. There are approximately 200,000 clones in the sample; 70% to 80% occur only once, and approximately 5.9% lies in the top ten. Followed over time, Seattle patients had been enrolled while infection was active. This clonotype was obtained from a woman between 40 and 55 years old with COVID-19, enrolled during active disease. The sample consisted of peripheral blood. J is TRBJ1-2 and V is TRBV18; maybe TRBD1 (6 bases). The CDR3 DNA reads as TGTGCCAGCTCACGAGACAGGTCCTATGGCTACACCTTC. This codes for CASSRDRSYGYTF.